Listed here are 26 T cell receptor beta chains from one sample, sequenced in a study of Tregs in tolerant kidney transplant recipients. Profiling relied on immunoSEQ multiplex PCR, and the TCRdb table lists in-frame clones only, not all of them. The repertoire holds about 240,000 clones, with about four fifths as singletons. Sequencing used CD4+ T cells from blood. These receptors all stem from a human donor in good health.

J is TRBJ2-7 and V is TRBV6-4; TRBD2 agrees at 7 bases. J gave up 0 bases and V 2 bases, and 10 bases lay outside the gene matches. From germline, CDR1 is MRHNA and CDR2 SNTAGT. CDR3 size: 17 residues. DNA for the CDR3: TGTGCCAGCAGTGACCAGCGGGAAGCCGTGAGCTCCTACGAGCAGTACTTC. Amino acids: CASSDQREAVSSYEQYF.

This sequence joins TRBV7-2 and TRBJ2-7; maybe TRBD1 (5 bases). Per germline, CDR1 SGHTA and CDR2 FQGNSA. This CDR3 has 14 residues. Trimming removed 2 bases from V and 5 bases from J, with 13 bases in between. Here the CDR3 reads CASSLSARAHEQYF. CDR3 DNA sequence: TGTGCCAGCAGCTTATCTGCCAGGGCCCACGAGCAGTACTTC.

V gene TRBV19 combines with J gene TRBJ1-6; possible D gene TRBD1, 6 bases. V gave up 5 bases and J gave up 5 bases, with 16 bases separating them. This CDR3 is 16 amino acids long. Germline V gene sequence: CDR1 LNHDA, CDR2 SQIVND (reference sequence). CDR3 residues: CASSLSRGLDNSPLHF. In DNA form, the CDR3 reads TGTGCCAGTAGTCTCTCCAGGGGTCTCGATAATTCACCCCTCCACTTT.

This clone was seen a single time. The rearrangement uses TRBV2 and TRBJ2-7; 7 positions agree with TRBD1. CDR1 SNHLY and CDR2 FYNNEI come from the germline V gene. The CDR3 has 12 residues. V gave up 10 bases and J gave up 7 bases; unmatched junction bases: 10. The CDR3 spells CATGDRVREQYF. In nucleotides, the CDR3 is TGTGCCACAGGCGACAGGGTGCGGGAGCAGTACTTC.

The chain carries TRBV20-1 and TRBJ1-4; D not resolved. Germline V gives CDR1 DFQATT, CDR2 SNEGSKA (reference sequence). V gave up 1 base and J gave up 5 bases, with 2 bases separating them. The CDR3 runs to 11 residues. The CDR3 nucleotides are TGCAGTGCTAGAGTAAATGAAAAACTGTTTTTT. Translating gives CSARVNEKLFF.

V gene TRBV20-1 combines with J gene TRBJ2-4; no definite D call. Germline CDR1 reads DFQATT; CDR2 reads SNEGSKA (reference sequence). Trimming removed 3 bases at V and 11 bases at J, with 11 bases between. This CDR3 is built from 11 residues. The CDR3 nucleotides read TGCAGTGCTAGGCTAGACGGCCTTCAGTACTTC. Its protein product is CSARLDGLQYF.

The gene calls are TRBV7-9 and TRBJ1-5, with unresolved D. This CDR3 is built from 12 residues. Trimming removed 4 bases at V and 7 bases at J, with 8 bases between. Per germline, CDR1 SEHNR and CDR2 FQNEAQ (reference sequence). In DNA, the CDR3 is TGTGCCAGCAGCTCCGACCAACAGCCCCAGCATTTT. As protein: CASSSDQQPQHF.

CDR3 in amino acids: CASSVGQGEAFF. The CDR3 DNA is TGTGCCAGCTCAGTCGGACAGGGTGAAGCTTTCTTT. This sequence joins TRBV18 and TRBJ1-1; TRBD1 matches 8 bases. Germline-derived CDR1 and CDR2 are KGHSH and LQKENI. This CDR3 has 12 amino acids. V gave up 5 bases and J gave up 7 bases; unmatched junction bases: 3.

The chain employs TRBV7-9 and TRBJ1-4, with D unresolved. CDR1 is SEHNR and CDR2 is FQNEAQ in the germline V gene (reference sequence). The CDR3 contains 14 residues. Trimming left V 3 bases short and J 2 bases short, with 7 bases between. The CDR3 nucleotides read TGTGCCAGCAGCTTTCGGGGTACTAATGAAAAACTGTTTTTT. It codes for CASSFRGTNEKLFF.

CDR3 protein: CASSQAGGNTGELFF. In DNA form, the CDR3 reads TGCGCCAGCAGCCAAGCGGGCGGTAACACCGGGGAGCTGTTTTTT. The chain uses TRBV4-1 and TRBJ2-2; D unresolved. CDR3 length: 15 residues. Germline loops: CDR1 MGHRA, CDR2 YSYEKL. V lost 1 base and J 2 bases, leaving 8 bases between the germline ends.

V and J are TRBV27 and TRBJ1-2; D is ambiguous. V was trimmed by 1 base and J by 2 bases, leaving 5 bases between them. The germline V gene encodes CDR1 MNHEY and CDR2 SMNVEV (reference sequence). There are 13 residues in the CDR3. In DNA form, the CDR3 reads TGTGCCAGCAGTTTATTCCAGAACTATGGCTACACCTTC. Translation: CASSLFQNYGYTF.

The rearrangement joins TRBV18 to TRBJ1-6; 8 nucleotides agree with TRBD1. CDR3 size: 15 residues. Germline V gene data show CDR1 as KGHSH and CDR2 as LQKENI. The V segment lost 3 bases and the J segment 7 bases; nucleotides outside the gene matches: 5. CDR3 amino acids: CASSPGQGLNSPLHF. The CDR3 DNA is TGTGCCAGCTCACCCGGACAGGGTCTGAATTCACCCCTCCACTTT.

V and J are TRBV6-5 and TRBJ2-1; TRBD2 might be the D (5 bases). The ends were cut back, 2 bases at V and 8 bases at J, with 7 bases in the middle. The CDR3 spans 12 residues. CDR1 is MNHEY and CDR2 is SVGAGI in the germline V gene. This chain's CDR3 is CASSYARDEQFF. As DNA, the CDR3 is TGTGCCAGCAGTTACGCGAGGGATGAGCAGTTCTTC.

This chain uses TRBV7-8 with TRBJ1-4, with a possible D match to TRBD1 (6 bases). The CDR3 length is 14 residues. The ends were cut back, 3 bases at V and 11 bases at J, with 16 bases in the middle. CDR1 is SGHVS, CDR2 FQNEAQ, per germline. Here the CDR3 reads CASSFSGAAWKLFF. Written as DNA, the CDR3 is TGTGCCAGCAGCTTCTCGGGGGCGGCGTGGAAACTGTTTTTT.

This chain joins TRBV6-5 and TRBJ2-4; D is perhaps TRBD1 or TRBD2 (6 bases each). The germline V and J ends were trimmed by 5 bases and 0 bases, with 11 bases remaining between them. This CDR3 comprises 15 residues. Per the germline V gene, CDR1 is MNHEY and CDR2 is SVGAGI. CDR3 in DNA: TGTGCCAGCAGTCCACGGGGGCTAGCCAAAAACATTCAGTACTTC. This translates into CASSPRGLAKNIQYF.

The chain recombines TRBV25-1 with TRBJ2-7, with TRBD1 matching 7 bases. J was trimmed by 5 bases and V by 5 bases; bases with no gene match: 6. CDR1 and CDR2 (germline): MGHDK, SYGVNS. This CDR3 region has 13 residues. In DNA form, the CDR3 reads TGTGCCAGCAGTACAGGGGAAAGGGACGAGCAGTACTTC. It codes for CASSTGERDEQYF.

The chain uses TRBV11-2 and TRBJ2-7; D remains unclear. The CDR3 contains 12 residues. CDR1 and CDR2 from the germline V gene are SGHAT and FQNNGV. Trimming shortened V by 5 bases and J by 4 bases, and 9 bases separated the two germline ends. The CDR3 here is CASSPAWYEQYF. As DNA, the CDR3 is TGTGCCAGCAGCCCGGCCTGGTACGAGCAGTACTTC.

The chain links TRBV29-1 to TRBJ2-3, with a possible D match to TRBD1 (6 bases). The CDR3 totals 14 residues. Between the trimmed V and J ends, which lost 1 base and 6 bases, there was a span of 14 bases. Germline V gene lookup returns CDR1 SQVTM and CDR2 ANQGSEA. The DNA of the CDR3 is TGCAGCGTTGAAGTCCCTCAGGGGTCGGATACGCAGTATTTT. Its protein is CSVEVPQGSDTQYF.

This clone was seen a few times. J is TRBJ1-6 and V is TRBV2; 11 bases match TRBD1. The trim removed 8 bases at V and 7 bases at J, leaving 4 bases unmatched. There are 14 residues in the CDR3. Germline V gives CDR1 SNHLY, CDR2 FYNNEI. Written as DNA, the CDR3 is TGTGCCAGCGGACAGGGGGCGGGAAATTCACCCCTCCACTTT. This encodes CASGQGAGNSPLHF.

This clone has only one observation. The chain uses TRBV5-4 and TRBJ2-5; 11 bases are a match to TRBD2. The end of the DNA is better explained by TRBJ2-7, so the J call may be wrong. The germline gives CDR1 SGHNT, CDR2 YYREEE (reference sequence). The CDR3 runs 15 residues. The CDR3, as DNA: TGTGCCAGCAGCCGACAGACTAGCGGGAACCACGAGCAGTACTTC. Encoded protein: CASSRQTSGNHEQYF.

This clone occurred once. J is TRBJ2-1 and V is TRBV27, with D perhaps matching TRBD2 (6 bases). The CDR3 consists of 16 residues. V lost 4 bases and J 1 base, leaving 14 bases between the germline ends. Per the germline V gene, CDR1 is MNHEY and CDR2 is SMNVEV (reference sequence). The CDR3 protein is CASSSLKGGSYNEQFF. CDR3 DNA: TGTGCCAGCAGTTCCCTAAAGGGAGGATCCTACAATGAGCAGTTCTTC.

V and J are TRBV5-1 and TRBJ2-7, with 8 bases identical to TRBD1. J gave up 0 bases and V 5 bases, and 7 bases lay outside the gene matches. CDR1 and CDR2 (germline): SGHRS, YFSETQ. CDR3 size: 15 residues. The CDR3 region is CASRPGTGPSYEQYF. The CDR3 coding sequence is TGCGCCAGCAGACCCGGGACAGGACCCTCCTACGAGCAGTACTTC.

This chain links TRBV7-2 with TRBJ2-1; D is perhaps TRBD1 (6 bases). The CDR3 runs to 13 residues. CDR1 and CDR2 (germline): SGHTA, FQGNSA. V lost 1 base, J lost 14 bases, and 15 bases lay in between. In DNA form, the CDR3 reads TGTGCCAGCAGCTTAGTAGATTGGTCAGGGGAGTTCTTC. Translated, it gives CASSLVDWSGEFF.

This clone was detected only once. The V gene is TRBV4-1, the J gene TRBJ2-1; 10 positions agree with TRBD1. V was pared by 0 bases and J by 14 bases, with 4 bases of the junction left unmatched. The CDR3 has 13 residues. Germline values: CDR1 MGHRA, CDR2 YSYEKL. CDR3 DNA: TGCGCCAGCAGCCAAGATTGGGGACAGGGGAAGTTCTTC. Translation: CASSQDWGQGKFF.

This chain uses TRBV6-5 with TRBJ2-7; the D is unclear. CDR3 length: 14 residues. V was cut by 4 bases and J by 2 bases, with 12 bases left in between. Germline V gene data show CDR1 as MNHEY and CDR2 as SVGAGI. DNA of the CDR3: TGTGCCAGCAGTTCCCCTCGCCACACCTACGAGCAGTACTTC. Translation gives CASSSPRHTYEQYF.

The chain links TRBV29-1 to TRBJ1-5; D is ambiguous. The CDR3 runs 15 residues. The V end lost 6 bases, the J end lost 2 bases, and 17 bases lay between the germline ends. Germline V CDR1 and CDR2: SQVTM, ANQGSEA. The CDR3 protein is CSVLWGGGGNQPQHF. The DNA of the CDR3 is TGCAGCGTCTTGTGGGGTGGCGGTGGCAATCAGCCCCAGCATTTT.